This T cell receptor (beta chain) was captured by sequencing in a study of CD8+CD57+ T cells in acquired aplastic anemia. Study details: Mean DNA quantity obtained from sorted CD4+ and CD8+ cells was about 3 ug. Where healthy donors were concerned, CD4+ cells averaged approximately 9.8 million reads. Findings and limits, study-wide: The same twenty-nine CD8+ CDR3 sequences occurred in patients and in controls. Significance was not reached for CD8+ Simpson's diversity between patients and controls.

The CDR3 is made up of 16 amino acids. The germline V and J ends were trimmed by 0 bases and 0 bases, with 9 bases remaining between them. The germline V gene encodes CDR1 MGHRA and CDR2 YSYEKL. Template material for TCR beta VDJ and CDR3 profiling consisted of genomic DNA. TCRdb processed the reads anew with MiXCR; each CDR3 protein has one entry. The sample yields approximately 130,000 distinct CDR3 sequences, about 40% seen once. This clonotype was seen ten or more times. The antigen remains undetermined. This rearrangement joins TRBV4-1 to TRBJ2-1, with D hard to call. This sequence was found in a human donor in good health, serving as a control. The sample taken for sequencing was sorted CD4+, CD8+, or CD8+CD57+ T cells (not recorded which) from PBMCs. CDR3 residues: CASSQEPHSSYNEQFF. The DNA for the CDR3 is TGCGCCAGCAGCCAAGAACCTCATAGCTCCTACAATGAGCAGTTCTTC.